These 30 T cell receptor beta chains share one sample of origin, sequenced in a study of shared clonotypes between healthy human individuals. Only in-frame clones appear in the TCRdb table, and some are missing; sequencing was by immunoSEQ multiplex PCR. The sample holds around 330,000 clones, approximately 79% seen once. Material: memory CD4+ T cells sorted from blood. The subset denotes: CD45RA-negative fraction. These receptors originate from a man between 25 and 39 years old in good health.

V usage is TRBV4-1 and J usage is TRBJ1-1, with a tentative D call TRBD1 (5 bases). CDR1 and CDR2 from the germline V gene are MGHRA and YSYEKL. This CDR3 has 14 amino acids. Between the trimmed V and J ends, which lost 6 bases and 1 base, there was a span of 12 bases. The chain's CDR3 is CASRGPLKNTEAFF. The CDR3 region has the DNA TGCGCCAGCAGGGGACCGTTGAAGAACACTGAAGCTTTCTTT.

The chain links TRBV27 to TRBJ2-7, with 9 positions matching TRBD2. This CDR3 spans 15 amino acids. Germline CDR1 and CDR2: MNHEY and SMNVEV (reference sequence). Unmatched junction bases numbered 8, after V lost 5 bases and J lost 3 bases. In DNA form, the CDR3 reads TGTGCCAGCAGTAGGCTAGCGGGACCCAACTACGAGCAGTACTTC. Translated, it gives CASSRLAGPNYEQYF.

The V and J genes are TRBV2 and TRBJ2-1; perhaps TRBD2 as D (6 bases). This CDR3 has 14 residues. V lost 4 bases, J lost 5 bases, and 12 bases lay in between. Germline-derived CDR1 and CDR2 are SNHLY and FYNNEI. DNA of the CDR3: TGTGCCAGCAGTGCGACTAGGGGAAACAATGAGCAGTTCTTC. Its protein product is CASSATRGNNEQFF.

The V call is TRBV6-1, the J call TRBJ1-4, with D perhaps TRBD1 (6 bases). The V end lost 8 bases, the J end lost 4 bases, and 14 bases lay between the germline ends. Germline CDR1 and CDR2: MNHNS and SASEGT. The CDR3 runs to 14 residues. CDR3 sequence: CASQPGAHNEKLFF. The CDR3 DNA sequence: TGTGCCAGCCAGCCGGGGGCGCATAATGAAAAACTGTTTTTT.

This chain joins TRBV18 and TRBJ1-2; D unresolved. CDR1 is KGHSH and CDR2 is LQKENI in the germline V gene. The ends were cut back, 4 bases at V and 4 bases at J, with 13 bases in the middle. This CDR3 has 14 residues. CDR3 sequence reads: CASSHPPNTYGYTF. CDR3 DNA sequence: TGTGCCAGCTCACACCCCCCGAACACCTATGGCTACACCTTC.

The chain links TRBV11-3 to TRBJ2-3; tentative D call: TRBD1 (5 bases). CDR3 length: 16 amino acids. V was cut by 4 bases and J by 6 bases, with 20 bases left in between. The germline gives CDR1 SGHNT, CDR2 YENEEA. The CDR3 region is CASSSRRPQGADTQYF. CDR3 DNA: TGTGCCAGCAGCTCCCGACGGCCCCAAGGGGCGGATACGCAGTATTTT.

The chain links TRBV7-6 to TRBJ1-3; D gene ambiguous. Germline CDR1 SGHVS, CDR2 FNYEAQ. The CDR3 runs 13 residues. The germline V and J ends were trimmed by 6 bases and 2 bases, with 8 bases remaining between them. In nucleotides, the CDR3 is TGTGCCAGCAGTCCTTCGGCTGGAAACACCATATATTTT. This sequence encodes CASSPSAGNTIYF.

Only one count was recorded for this clone. The chain links TRBV29-1 to TRBJ1-1; possible D gene TRBD1, 6 bases. Germline V lookup: CDR1 SQVTM, CDR2 ANQGSEA. The CDR3 is 16 residues long. With 6 bases removed from V and 7 bases from J, the gap between germline ends came to 27 bases. The CDR3: CSVSGHKEGGASEAFF. The CDR3 region has the DNA TGCAGCGTCTCGGGACACAAGGAAGGTGGGGCAAGTGAAGCTTTCTTT.

The rearrangement links TRBV5-4 to TRBJ2-2, with unresolved D. V lost 1 base and J 8 bases, leaving 9 bases between the germline ends. The CDR3 totals 13 residues. In germline, CDR1 is SGHNT, CDR2 YYREEE (reference sequence). CDR3: CASSLKVGGELFF. DNA for the CDR3: TGTGCCAGCAGCTTGAAGGTCGGGGGGGAGCTGTTTTTT.

This sequence joins TRBV7-2 and TRBJ1-1; unclear D gene. CDR1 and CDR2 from the germline V gene are SGHTA and FQGNSA. The V end was cut by 3 bases, the J end by 3 bases, with 14 bases between. There are 15 residues in the CDR3. CDR3 coding DNA: TGTGCCAGCAGCTTTATGATAGGGTCAGACACTGAAGCTTTCTTT. Amino acid sequence: CASSFMIGSDTEAFF. Complete variable domain (other parts from reference TRBV7-2 and TRBJ1-1): GAGVSQSPSNKVTEKGKDVELRCDPISGHTALYWYRQSLGQGLEFLIYFQGNSAPDKSGLPSDRFSAERTGGSVSTLTIQRTQQEDSAVYLCASSFMIGSDTEAFFGQGTRLTVV.

The chain carries TRBV6-6 and TRBJ2-3; 7 bases match TRBD1. The CDR3 covers 14 residues. V lost 4 bases, J lost 4 bases, and 5 bases stayed unmatched. From germline, CDR1 is MNHNY and CDR2 SVGAGI (reference sequence). The chain's CDR3 is CASSSRQGADTQYF. The CDR3 DNA follows: TGTGCCAGCAGTTCGAGACAGGGCGCAGATACGCAGTATTTT.

This clone was observed a single time. The V gene is TRBV30, the J gene TRBJ1-5, with a tentative D call TRBD1 (6 bases). The CDR3 has 14 residues. Deletions cut 0 bases from V and 7 bases from J, with 13 bases between. CDR1 is GTSNPN and CDR2 is SVGIG in the germline V gene (reference sequence). Written as DNA, the CDR3 is TGTGCCTGGAGTGTAGGGGGGGCGCGGCAGCCCCAGCATTTT. Amino acid sequence: CAWSVGGARQPQHF.

Note on this clone: Other DNA sequences in the same sample also yield this CDR3. The rearrangement links TRBV27 to TRBJ1-4, with D tentatively TRBD1 (6 bases). This CDR3 contains 15 residues. From germline, CDR1 is MNHEY and CDR2 SMNVEV (reference sequence). Trimming removed 4 bases at V and 0 bases at J, with 9 bases between. The CDR3 sequence: CASSSAGATNEKLFF. In DNA, the CDR3 is TGTGCCAGCAGTTCTGCAGGGGCAACTAATGAAAAACTGTTTTTT. The full variable domain, rest sourced from reference TRBV27 and TRBJ1-4, is EAQVTQNPRYLITVTGKKLTVTCSQNMNHEYMSWYRQDPGLGLRQIYYSMNVEVTDKGDVPEGYKVSRKEKRNFPLILESPSPNQTSLYFCASSSAGATNEKLFFGSGTQLSVL.

The V call is TRBV28, the J call TRBJ2-7, with 7 positions matching TRBD1. There are 14 residues in the CDR3. Per the germline V gene, CDR1 is MDHEN and CDR2 is SYDVKM. The ends lost 6 bases at V and 5 bases at J; junction bases unmatched: 10. The chain's CDR3 is CASSSGTASHEQYF. CDR3 in DNA: TGTGCCAGCAGCTCCGGGACAGCATCACACGAGCAGTACTTC. The full variable domain, rest sourced from reference TRBV28 and TRBJ2-7, is DVKVTQSSRYLVKRTGEKVFLECVQDMDHENMFWYRQDPGLGLRLIYFSYDVKMKEKGDIPEGYSVSREKKERFSLILESASTNQTSMYLCASSSGTASHEQYFGPGTRLTVT.

This chain joins TRBV7-2 and TRBJ2-7, with 10 bases lining up with TRBD1. The CDR3 is 16 amino acids. V trimming: 0 bases; J trimming: 4 bases; junction bases outside the gene matches: 6. Per germline, CDR1 SGHTA and CDR2 FQGNSA. CDR3 DNA: TGTGCCAGCAGCTTAGCCCCGACAGGGGGCACTTACGAGCAGTACTTC. The encoded protein is CASSLAPTGGTYEQYF.

This clone was seen only a few times. The rearrangement uses TRBV14 and TRBJ2-7, with 8 bases fitting TRBD1. From germline, CDR1 is SGHDN and CDR2 FVKESK. The CDR3 sequence is 15 residues long. Losses at the gene ends were 3 bases for V and 5 bases for J; bases not matched to a gene: 9. The CDR3 nucleotides read TGTGCCAGCAGCCACCCGGACAGGGTTTTCAACGAGCAGTACTTC. Translated, it gives CASSHPDRVFNEQYF.

The chain couples TRBV14 to TRBJ2-1; D remains unclear. Germline CDR1 SGHDN, CDR2 FVKESK. This CDR3 spans 16 amino acids. The V gene lost 6 bases and the J gene lost 7 bases, with 22 bases spanning the gap. The CDR3 protein is CASSPNRARTINEQFF. CDR3 DNA: TGTGCCAGCAGTCCCAATCGCGCCCGGACCATTAATGAGCAGTTCTTC.

For this clone: Distinct nucleotide sequences in the sample also encode this CDR3. The J gene is TRBJ2-1, the V gene TRBV9; TRBD2 is a possible D gene (5 bases). Germline loops: CDR1 SGDLS, CDR2 YYNGEE. V lost 2 bases and J 4 bases, leaving 10 bases between the germline ends. This CDR3 region has 14 residues. CDR3 loop: CASSVASSYNEQFF. The CDR3 DNA sequence: TGTGCCAGCAGCGTGGCTAGCTCTTACAATGAGCAGTTCTTC.

This sequence joins TRBV27 and TRBJ1-4; 7 bases are shared with TRBD1. Unmatched junction bases numbered 8, after V lost 2 bases and J lost 14 bases. The germline V gene encodes CDR1 MNHEY and CDR2 SMNVEV (reference sequence). This CDR3 spans 13 amino acids. In DNA, the CDR3 is TGTGCCAGCAGTTTAAATCAACAGGGGAGGCTGTTTTTT. Its protein product is CASSLNQQGRLFF.

The chain is built from TRBV29-1 and TRBJ2-3; D not certain. The CDR3 consists of 14 residues. Trimming cost V 3 bases and J 2 bases, with 12 bases left between them. CDR1 is SQVTM and CDR2 is ANQGSEA in the germline V gene. CDR3 nucleotide sequence: TGCAGCGTTGAGGGTCGGGTTTTCACAGATACGCAGTATTTT. This translates into CSVEGRVFTDTQYF.

This chain links TRBV29-1 with TRBJ1-1, with D hard to call. The V end lost 6 bases, the J end lost 0 bases, and 8 bases lay between the germline ends. This CDR3 spans 12 amino acids. Germline V gene lookup returns CDR1 SQVTM and CDR2 ANQGSEA. The CDR3 DNA is TGCAGCGTGTCTACAGTGAACACTGAAGCTTTCTTT. Translated, it gives CSVSTVNTEAFF.

The chain employs TRBV7-3 and TRBJ1-1; tentative D call: TRBD1 (5 bases). The V end was cut by 1 base, the J end by 4 bases, with 10 bases between. Germline CDR1 is SGHTA and CDR2 is FQGTGA. There are 14 residues in the CDR3. As DNA, the CDR3 is TGTGCCAGCAGCTTAAGTCCAGGGACCACTGAAGCTTTCTTT. Its translation is CASSLSPGTTEAFF.

The sample holds many counts of this clone. The germline gene is not matched at one end of the junction; a read error may be the cause. The rearrangement uses TRBV2 and TRBJ2-7, with a tentative D call TRBD2 (7 bases). Germline assignment: CDR1 SNHLY and CDR2 FYNNEI. The CDR3 contains 13 residues. CDR3 amino acids: CASTIVGGAGPHF. DNA for the CDR3: TGTGCCAGCACCATCGTGGGGGGGGCAGGGCCCCACTTC.

This chain uses TRBV4-1 with TRBJ2-7; the D gene is possibly TRBD2 (5 bases). CDR3 length: 15 residues. From germline, CDR1 is MGHRA and CDR2 YSYEKL. Trimming removed 1 base at V and 2 bases at J, with 12 bases between. CDR3 nucleotides: TGCGCCAGCAGCCAAGTTGCAGCCGGGGCCTACGAGCAGTACTTC. Encoded protein: CASSQVAAGAYEQYF.

V and J are TRBV5-1 and TRBJ2-7, with TRBD2 matching over 10 bases. Losses at the gene ends were 0 bases for V and 0 bases for J; bases not matched to a gene: 6. The CDR3 totals 17 residues. Germline CDR1 SGHRS, CDR2 YFSETQ. The CDR3 reads CASSLDYSGGSSYEQYF. CDR3 nucleotides: TGCGCCAGCAGCTTGGATTATAGCGGGGGGAGCTCCTACGAGCAGTACTTC.

The chain has TRBV9 and TRBJ2-1; possibly TRBD1 for D (6 bases). The CDR3 covers 15 residues. The V end lost 0 bases, the J end lost 7 bases, and 14 bases lay between the germline ends. Looked up from germline, CDR1 is SGDLS and CDR2 is YYNGEE. This CDR3 is CASSVDRQGNNEQFF. CDR3 DNA: TGTGCCAGCAGCGTAGATAGGCAGGGGAATAATGAGCAGTTCTTC.

The CDR3 region is CASSVEGDYYGYTF. The CDR3 DNA reads TGTGCCAGCAGCGTAGAAGGGGACTACTATGGCTACACCTTC. V and J are TRBV9 and TRBJ1-2, with TRBD1 as a possible D gene (5 bases). V was cut by 0 bases and J by 3 bases, with 9 bases left in between. This CDR3 contains 14 residues. The germline V gene has CDR1 SGDLS and CDR2 YYNGEE.

This chain joins TRBV27 and TRBJ2-1; 9 bases agree with TRBD1. The junction had 5 bases not matched to a gene; V was cut back by 8 bases and J by 6 bases. The CDR3 is made up of 13 amino acids. CDR1 is MNHEY, CDR2 SMNVEV, per germline (reference sequence). Here the CDR3 reads CASRQDRGNEQFF. As DNA, the CDR3 is TGTGCCAGCCGCCAGGACAGGGGCAATGAGCAGTTCTTC.

V gene TRBV30 combines with J gene TRBJ1-2; possibly TRBD1 for D (5 bases). Trimming cost V 0 bases and J 3 bases, with 17 bases left between them. The CDR3 is 16 amino acids. Germline lookup yields CDR1 GTSNPN and CDR2 SVGIG (reference sequence). CDR3 sequence: CAWSVLAAGGDYGYTF. The CDR3 DNA is TGTGCCTGGAGTGTACTGGCGGCGGGGGGTGACTATGGCTACACCTTC.

Ten or more counts support this clone. The chain joins TRBV9 to TRBJ2-1, with a possible D match to TRBD2 (5 bases). Germline V CDR1 and CDR2: SGDLS, YYNGEE. The V end was cut by 0 bases, the J end by 8 bases, with 9 bases between. This CDR3 is built from 13 residues. The CDR3 sequence is CASSVATRDEQFF. As DNA, the CDR3 is TGTGCCAGCAGCGTAGCTACGCGGGATGAGCAGTTCTTC.